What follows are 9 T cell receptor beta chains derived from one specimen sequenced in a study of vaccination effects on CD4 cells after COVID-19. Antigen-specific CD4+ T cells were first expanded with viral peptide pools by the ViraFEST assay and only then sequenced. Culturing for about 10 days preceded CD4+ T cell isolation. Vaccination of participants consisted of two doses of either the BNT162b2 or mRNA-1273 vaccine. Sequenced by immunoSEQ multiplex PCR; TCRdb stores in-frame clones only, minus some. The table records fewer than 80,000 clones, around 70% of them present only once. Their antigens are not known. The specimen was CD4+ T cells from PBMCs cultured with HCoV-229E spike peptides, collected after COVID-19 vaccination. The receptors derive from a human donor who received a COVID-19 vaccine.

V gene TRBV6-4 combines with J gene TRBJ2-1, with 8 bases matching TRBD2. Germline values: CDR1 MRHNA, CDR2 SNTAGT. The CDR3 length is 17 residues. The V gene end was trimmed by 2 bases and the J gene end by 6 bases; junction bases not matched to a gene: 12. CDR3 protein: CASSDGGGGPLFNEQFF. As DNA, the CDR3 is TGTGCCAGCAGTGACGGGGGCGGGGGGCCCCTTTTCAATGAGCAGTTCTTC.

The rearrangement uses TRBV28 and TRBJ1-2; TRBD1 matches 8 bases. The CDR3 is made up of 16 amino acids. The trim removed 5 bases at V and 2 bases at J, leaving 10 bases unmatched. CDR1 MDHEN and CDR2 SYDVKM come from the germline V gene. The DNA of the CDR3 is TGTGCCAGCAGTAGGACAGGGTTTCTGGGGAACTATGGCTACACCTTC. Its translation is CASSRTGFLGNYGYTF.

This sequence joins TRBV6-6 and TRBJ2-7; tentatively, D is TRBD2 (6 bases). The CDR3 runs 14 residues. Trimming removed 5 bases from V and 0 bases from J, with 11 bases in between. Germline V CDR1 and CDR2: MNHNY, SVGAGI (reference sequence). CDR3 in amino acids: CASSLGGSSYEQYV. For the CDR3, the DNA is TGTGCCAGCAGTCTTGGAGGGAGCTCCTACGAGCAGTACGTC.

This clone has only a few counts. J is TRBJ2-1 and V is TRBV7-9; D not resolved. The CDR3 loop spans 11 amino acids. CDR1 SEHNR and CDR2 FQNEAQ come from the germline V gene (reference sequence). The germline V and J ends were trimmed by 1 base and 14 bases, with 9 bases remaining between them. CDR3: CASSLGGIEFF. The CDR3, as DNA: TGTGCCAGCAGCTTAGGAGGAATCGAGTTCTTC.

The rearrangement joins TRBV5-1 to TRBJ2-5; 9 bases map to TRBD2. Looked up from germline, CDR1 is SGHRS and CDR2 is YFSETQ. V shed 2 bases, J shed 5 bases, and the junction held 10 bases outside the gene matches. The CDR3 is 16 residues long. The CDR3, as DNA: TGCGCCAGCAGCTTAGAAGTAGGACTAGCGACGGAGACCCAGTACTTC. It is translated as CASSLEVGLATETQYF.

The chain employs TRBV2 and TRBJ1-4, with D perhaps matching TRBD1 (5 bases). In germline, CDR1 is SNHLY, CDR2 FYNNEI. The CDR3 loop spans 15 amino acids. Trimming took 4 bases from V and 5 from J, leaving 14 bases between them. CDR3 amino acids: CASSVLGQFNEKLFF. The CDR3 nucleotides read TGTGCCAGCAGTGTACTGGGGCAATTCAATGAAAAACTGTTTTTT.

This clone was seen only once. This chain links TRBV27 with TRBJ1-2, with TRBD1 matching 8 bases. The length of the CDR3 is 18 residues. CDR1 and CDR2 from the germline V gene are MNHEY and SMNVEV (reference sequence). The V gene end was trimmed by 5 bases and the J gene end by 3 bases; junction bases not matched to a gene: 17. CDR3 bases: TGTGCCAGCAGTCCCCTGGACAGGGAGTACCATGACCACTATGGCTACACCTTC. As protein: CASSPLDREYHDHYGYTF.

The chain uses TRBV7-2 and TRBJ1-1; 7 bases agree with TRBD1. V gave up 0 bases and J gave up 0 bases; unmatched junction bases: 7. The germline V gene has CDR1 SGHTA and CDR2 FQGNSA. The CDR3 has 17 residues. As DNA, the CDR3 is TGTGCCAGCAGCTTAGCGCCAGGGGGAGTGGTGAACACTGAAGCTTTCTTT. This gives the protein CASSLAPGGVVNTEAFF.

Here the CDR3 DNA reads TGTGCCACCTCCCGGGACAGGGACAATGGCTACACCTTC. This encodes CATSRDRDNGYTF. The chain combines TRBV24-1 with TRBJ1-2, with 9 bases aligning to TRBD1. From germline, CDR1 is KGHDR and CDR2 SFDVKD. The CDR3 loop spans 13 amino acids. V lost 9 bases, J lost 6 bases, and 7 bases stayed unmatched.